The subject of this entry is one T cell receptor (beta chain). The protocol was immunoSEQ multiplex PCR, while the TCRdb copy is restricted to in-frame clones and leaves out a portion. The sample has roughly 80,000 clones, about nine tenths seen once. V was trimmed by 5 bases and J by 5 bases, leaving 15 bases between them. The CDR3 totals 15 residues. CDR1 and CDR2 from the germline V gene are SGHTA and FQGNSA. This record comes from a study of control samples from healthy donors and cancer patients. The specimen was blood. The source of this sequence is a man between 50 and 59 years old in good health. The rearrangement uses TRBV7-2 and TRBJ2-2; D unresolved. The CDR3 DNA reads as TGTGCCAGCAGCCCTACCCTGGGTGGGACCGGGGAGCTGTTTTTT. It is translated as CASSPTLGGTGELFF. The full variable domain, in which reference TRBV7-2 and TRBJ2-2 provide the parts outside the CDR3, is GAGVSQSPSNKVTEKGKDVELRCDPISGHTALYWYRQSLGQGLEFLIYFQGNSAPDKSGLPSDRFSAERTGGSVSTLTIQRTQQEDSAVYLCASSPTLGGTGELFFGEGSRLTVL.